The 17 T cell receptor beta chains below all came from one sample that was sequenced in a study of blood T cell repertoires in COVID-19. Sequenced by immunoSEQ multiplex PCR; TCRdb stores in-frame clones only, minus some. Seen here are 230,000 or so clones, around four fifths observed once, and the top ten hold about 20%. What was sequenced was peripheral blood. Source of these receptors: a man aged 25-40 years with active or convalescent COVID-19.

The J gene is TRBJ1-2, the V gene TRBV4-3; no definite D call. V gave up 0 bases and J gave up 2 bases, with 7 bases separating them. Germline-derived CDR1 and CDR2 are LGHNA and YSLEER. The CDR3 has 14 amino acids. CDR3 protein: CASSQDRRNYGYTF. CDR3 sequence (DNA): TGCGCCAGCAGCCAAGATCGGAGAAACTATGGCTACACCTTC.

The CDR3 loop is CATSDPGLRNEQFF. The DNA for the CDR3 is TGTGCCACCAGTGACCCGGGACTTCGGAATGAGCAGTTCTTC. The chain couples TRBV24-1 to TRBJ2-1; D is possibly TRBD2 (6 bases). Trimming pared 4 bases from V and 7 bases from J, leaving 13 bases between. The V gene's germline CDR1 is KGHDR and CDR2 SFDVKD. The CDR3 loop spans 14 amino acids.

The chain joins TRBV27 to TRBJ2-3; TRBD1 aligns across 9 bases. This CDR3 is 14 amino acids long. Trimming removed 5 bases from V and 5 bases from J; junction bases left unmatched: 5. Germline lookup yields CDR1 MNHEY and CDR2 SMNVEV (reference sequence). As DNA, the CDR3 is TGTGCCAGCAGTCGCGGACAGGGGAAAGATACGCAGTATTTT. Protein product: CASSRGQGKDTQYF.

V usage is TRBV7-2 and J usage is TRBJ1-3; D unclear. CDR1 and CDR2 from the germline V gene are SGHTA and FQGNSA. Deletions cut 1 base from V and 0 bases from J, with 10 bases between. CDR3 length equals 16 residues. CDR3 protein: CASSLGPVLSGNTIYF. In DNA, the CDR3 is TGTGCCAGCAGCTTAGGTCCCGTACTCTCTGGAAACACCATATATTTT.

The DNA of the CDR3 is TGCGCCAGCAGCCAAGGACTCAATCAGCCCCAGCATTTT. This codes for CASSQGLNQPQHF. V and J are TRBV4-1 and TRBJ1-5; D not resolved. The CDR3 extends over 13 amino acids. V lost 1 base and J lost 3, with 4 bases in between. The germline CDR1 and CDR2 sequences are MGHRA and YSYEKL.

The rearrangement uses TRBV4-3 and TRBJ1-4; D is perhaps TRBD1 (5 bases). This CDR3 comprises 15 residues. V was pared by 1 base and J by 5 bases, with 11 bases between. Germline lookup yields CDR1 LGHNA and CDR2 YSLEER. CDR3 DNA sequence: TGCGCCAGCAGCCAAGGGGCAGGGCAGAATGAAAAACTGTTTTTT. Translating it yields CASSQGAGQNEKLFF.

The chain uses TRBV3-1 (or the pseudogene TRBV3-2) and TRBJ1-2; TRBD1 might be the D (5 bases). V was clipped by 6 bases and J by 1 base, with 12 bases between them. Germline loops: CDR1 LGHDT, CDR2 YNNKEL (reference sequence). This CDR3 is built from 14 residues. CDR3 residues: CASSWGEVNYGYTF. The CDR3 nucleotides are TGTGCCAGCAGTTGGGGGGAAGTTAACTATGGCTACACCTTC.

In this sample, this clone turned up once. The chain uses TRBV7-2 and TRBJ1-2; TRBD1 is a possible D gene (6 bases). V lost 5 bases to trimming and J lost 4 bases, with 14 bases between them. Germline V gene data show CDR1 as SGHTA and CDR2 as FQGNSA. The CDR3 covers 14 residues. The CDR3 region is CASSVGQSVYGYTF. In DNA form, the CDR3 reads TGTGCCAGCAGCGTCGGACAGTCCGTCTATGGCTACACCTTC.

The V and J genes are TRBV9 and TRBJ1-5; D may be TRBD1 (6 bases). The CDR3 has 15 residues. CDR1 and CDR2 (germline): SGDLS, YYNGEE. V lost 3 bases and J 2 bases, leaving 12 bases between the germline ends. CDR3 nucleotide sequence: TGTGCCAGCAGCGGAACAGGGTCGGGCAATCAGCCCCAGCATTTT. This gives the protein CASSGTGSGNQPQHF.

The J gene is TRBJ1-4, the V gene TRBV19, with D tentatively TRBD1 (6 bases). Trimming removed 4 bases from V and 2 bases from J, with 17 bases in between. The germline V gene has CDR1 LNHDA and CDR2 SQIVND (reference sequence). The CDR3 runs 17 residues. CDR3 bases: TGTGCCAGTAGTACACAGGGAAAGGGGCTCACTAATGAAAAACTGTTTTTT. Translation: CASSTQGKGLTNEKLFF.

The sample holds one count of this clone. The chain is built from TRBV19 and TRBJ2-7, with D possibly TRBD1 on 6 matching bases. The CDR3 is 13 residues long. Trimming removed 5 bases from V and 4 bases from J, with 12 bases in between. Germline CDR1 reads LNHDA; CDR2 reads SQIVND (reference sequence). The CDR3: CASSFGQKYEQYF. The CDR3 bases are TGTGCCAGTAGTTTCGGACAGAAATACGAGCAGTACTTC.

The rearrangement joins TRBV6-2 or TRBV6-3 to TRBJ2-7, with D possibly being TRBD2 (6 bases). The CDR3 is 18 residues long. Trimming shortened V by 2 bases and J by 2 bases, and 22 bases separated the two germline ends. CDR1 MNHEY and CDR2 SVGEGT come from the germline V gene. The CDR3 reads CASSYDLAAGPFPYEQYF. CDR3 DNA: TGTGCCAGCAGTTACGATCTCGCTGCGGGGCCGTTCCCCTACGAGCAGTACTTC.

V is TRBV29-1 and J is TRBJ2-1, with D perhaps matching TRBD2 (5 bases). This CDR3 region has 11 residues. Per germline, CDR1 SQVTM and CDR2 ANQGSEA. Trimming removed 3 bases from V and 10 bases from J, with 10 bases in between. As DNA, the CDR3 is TGCAGCGTTGATACTAGTGTAGAGCAGTTCTTC. Amino acids: CSVDTSVEQFF.

In its sample, this clone was seen a few times. V gene TRBV28 combines with J gene TRBJ2-1; TRBD2 aligns across 8 bases. V gave up 4 bases and J gave up 5 bases; unmatched junction bases: 13. This CDR3 has 17 residues. From germline, CDR1 is MDHEN and CDR2 SYDVKM. The CDR3 DNA is TGTGCCAGCAGTTCCCCTCTCGGAGCGGGAGATCACAATGAGCAGTTCTTC. It yields the protein CASSSPLGAGDHNEQFF.

This clone was found once. The gene calls are TRBV7-2 and TRBJ1-6; 8 positions match TRBD1. Per germline, CDR1 SGHTA and CDR2 FQGNSA. The V gene end was trimmed by 5 bases and the J gene end by 4 bases; junction bases not matched to a gene: 7. There are 16 residues in the CDR3. CDR3 residues: CASSPQTGVYNSPLHF. Here the CDR3 DNA reads TGTGCCAGCAGCCCACAGACAGGGGTATATAATTCACCCCTCCACTTT.

V gene TRBV28 combines with J gene TRBJ2-1; 7 bases agree with TRBD1. The CDR3 sequence is 16 residues long. Germline assignment: CDR1 MDHEN and CDR2 SYDVKM. With 7 bases clipped from V and 4 bases from J, the junction kept 13 bases outside the gene matches. CDR3 sequence (DNA): TGTGCCAGCACCGAACCGGGACAGAAGGCATACAATGAGCAGTTCTTC. Translating gives CASTEPGQKAYNEQFF.

The rearrangement links TRBV7-2 to TRBJ2-7; 7 bases agree with TRBD2. The V gene's germline CDR1 is SGHTA and CDR2 FQGNSA. This CDR3 has 15 amino acids. Trimming at V came to 0 bases and at J to 1 base, leaving 3 bases not matched to a gene. In nucleotides, the CDR3 is TGTGCCAGCAGCTTAGCGGGAGGGCAATCCTACGAGCAGTACTTC. It yields the protein CASSLAGGQSYEQYF.